This entry lists 10 T cell receptor beta chains sequenced from one sample in a study of blood T cell repertoires in COVID-19 (dated by TCRdb to 2019 to 2021). Library generation was performed with the immunoSEQ multiplex PCR assay. In its TCRdb copy, this immuneACCESS table keeps in-frame sequences only and misses some clones. Where compared with another copy, unresolved V genes explain less than half of these, and the others have no known cause. Within this sample are 100,000 or so clones, with 91% of them counted one time only. About 1% of the sample lies in the top ten. Material for sequencing was peripheral blood. The receptors shown here come from a man aged 60-69 years with acute or convalescent COVID-19.

This chain uses TRBV18 with TRBJ1-1, with a weak D call TRBD1 (6 bases). The germline CDR1 and CDR2 sequences are KGHSH and LQKENI. V was cut by 2 bases and J by 2 bases, with 12 bases left in between. CDR3 length: 15 amino acids. The CDR3 DNA reads TGTGCCAGCTCACCAACCCAGGGGTCTAACACTGAAGCTTTCTTT. This translates into CASSPTQGSNTEAFF.

This sequence joins TRBV10-3 and TRBJ2-2, with 8 nucleotides matching TRBD1. V gave up 5 bases and J gave up 4 bases; unmatched junction bases: 6. Germline lookup yields CDR1 ENHRY and CDR2 SYGVKD. CDR3 length: 15 residues. The CDR3 bases are TGTGCCATCAGTTCTCAGGGGGCGACCACCGGGGAGCTGTTTTTT. This gives the protein CAISSQGATTGELFF.

The rearrangement joins TRBV2 to TRBJ1-4, with TRBD1 matching 9 bases. The germline V gene encodes CDR1 SNHLY and CDR2 FYNNEI. After removal of 3 bases from V and 8 bases from J, the junction contained 4 bases not matched to a gene. The CDR3 runs to 14 residues. The CDR3 DNA reads TGTGCCAGCAGTGAGTCGGGACAGGGCGAAAAACTGTTTTTT. Translated: CASSESGQGEKLFF.

This chain connects TRBV11-2 to TRBJ2-1; the match to TRBD2 covers 8 bases. Trimming cost V 2 bases and J 3 bases; bases outside gene matches: 9. Germline V gene sequence: CDR1 SGHAT, CDR2 FQNNGV. The CDR3 length is 17 residues. CDR3: CASSLYERELIYNEQFF. The CDR3 region has the DNA TGTGCCAGCAGCTTATACGAGCGGGAGTTAATCTACAATGAGCAGTTCTTC.

This chain uses TRBV10-2 with TRBJ1-4; D perhaps matches TRBD1 (5 bases). Trimming cost V 3 bases and J 8 bases, with 16 bases left between them. The CDR3 runs 15 residues. CDR1 is WSHSY and CDR2 is SAAADI in the germline V gene. The DNA for the CDR3 is TGCGCCAGCAGTGAAGGGGCCTTAGGAGAGGAAAAACTGTTTTTT. Translating it yields CASSEGALGEEKLFF.

For the CDR3, the DNA is TGTGCCAGCAGTGAGGGGCCGTACAATGAGCAGTTCTTC. Amino acid sequence: CASSEGPYNEQFF. V usage is TRBV6-1 and J usage is TRBJ2-1; tentatively, D is TRBD1 (5 bases). Germline assignment: CDR1 MNHNS and CDR2 SASEGT. The CDR3 is made up of 13 amino acids. V was trimmed by 3 bases and J by 4 bases, leaving 7 bases between them.

The rearrangement joins TRBV18 to TRBJ1-2; a weak D match, TRBD1 (6 bases). CDR1 is KGHSH and CDR2 is LQKENI in the germline V gene. The CDR3 consists of 14 residues. The V end was cut by 3 bases, the J end by 7 bases, with 15 bases between. The CDR3 region is CASSPYRERGGYTF. For the CDR3, the DNA is TGTGCCAGCTCACCCTACAGGGAACGGGGTGGCTACACCTTC.

CDR3 nucleotides: TGTGCCAGCAGGACTAGCGGGAGTAGCGATACGCAGTATTTT. Its protein product is CASRTSGSSDTQYF. This chain uses TRBV2 with TRBJ2-3; TRBD2 aligns across 12 bases. The CDR3 totals 14 residues. Germline CDR1 SNHLY, CDR2 FYNNEI. V lost 6 bases to trimming and J lost 6 bases; unmatched junction nucleotides: 4.

The chain joins TRBV27 to TRBJ2-7, with 8 bases that match TRBD1. CDR1 and CDR2 from the germline V gene are MNHEY and SMNVEV (reference sequence). This CDR3 is built from 15 residues. V lost 1 base, J lost 3 bases, and 5 bases stayed unmatched. The CDR3 nucleotides are TGTGCCAGCAGTTTATTATATACAGGGGGCTACGAGCAGTACTTC. It yields the protein CASSLLYTGGYEQYF.

V gene TRBV4-2 combines with J gene TRBJ1-1; possible D gene TRBD1, 6 bases. The V gene lost 4 bases and the J gene lost 3 bases, with 15 bases spanning the gap. There are 15 residues in the CDR3. The germline CDR1 and CDR2 sequences are LGHNA and YNFKEQ. CDR3 nucleotide sequence: TGTGCCAGCAGCCCTTTTACAGGGTCGGACACTGAAGCTTTCTTT. It yields the protein CASSPFTGSDTEAFF.